A selection of T cell receptor beta chains follows, all from one sample in a study of T cells in Graves' hyperthyroidism and ophthalmopathy. MiXCR, run by TCRdb on the multiplex PCR reads, gives a single entry per CDR3 protein. Among about 130,000 distinct CDR3 sequences, less than 25% were seen once, and the ten largest hold around two thirds. Sequencing was done on a sample of blood. The receptors derive from a woman in her forties or fifties with Graves' hyperthyroidism that later progressed to Graves' ophthalmopathy. CDR3s include the opening cysteine and the closing phenylalanine or tryptophan. D genes are given only for firm matches. The size entry is marked missing in some rows and otherwise reads once, few, many or a size class.

d_call	clone_size	v_call	j_call	cdr3_nt	cdr3_aa
NA	many	TRBV28	TRBJ1-2	TGTGCCAGCAGTTCGGGGGCCGTGGTACGTGGCTACACCTTC	CASSSGAVVRGYTF
TRBD2	NA	TRBV5-1	TRBJ2-7	TGTGCCAGCAGCCCCGACAGGGGGGTACTAGCGGGAGGCTACGAGCAGTACTTC	CASSPDRGVLAGGYEQYF
TRBD2	many	TRBV11-2	TRBJ2-1	TGTGCCAGCAGGGCCATTAGTCGGGAGGCTGTTGAGCAGTTCTTC	CASRAISREAVEQFF
TRBD2	NA	TRBV11-3	TRBJ2-7	TGTGCCAGCAGCTTCGCGGGAGGACCCGAGCAGTACTTC	CASSFAGGPEQYF
TRBD2	few	TRBV3-1	TRBJ2-1	TGTGCCAGCAGCCAACTAGTTTCGGCGGGAGGTACCTACAATGAGCAGTTCTTC	CASSQLVSAGGTYNEQFF
TRBD2	few	TRBV28	TRBJ2-2	TGTGCCAGCAGTCCCTATCCGACTAGCGGGGGGGGGGACACCGGGGAGCTGTTTTTT	CASSPYPTSGGGDTGELFF
TRBD2	many	TRBV24-1	TRBJ2-1	TGTGCCAGAACCTGTAAAGGGCTAGCGGGAAGGCGAGGTGAGCAGTTCTTC	CARTCKGLAGRRGEQFF
TRBD1	few	TRBV20-1	TRBJ1-2	TGCAGTGCACCCGACAGGGGGAACTATGGCTACACCTTC	CSAPDRGNYGYTF
NA	NA	TRBV6-1	TRBJ2-5	TGTGCCAGCAGTGAAGTAGTAGGGGGAGAGACCCAGTACTTC	CASSEVVGGETQYF
NA	many	TRBV5-5	TRBJ1-1	TGTGCCAGCAGCTTGGCCCCCCGGGCCTCAGGGAACACTGAAGCTTTCTTT	CASSLAPRASGNTEAFF
TRBD2	many	TRBV6-2/TRBV6-3	TRBJ2-7	TGTGCCAGCACCAAGATTCCGGGACTAGCGGGACGGGGGAGCTCCTACGAGCAGTACTTC	CASTKIPGLAGRGSSYEQYF
TRBD1	few	TRBV20-1	TRBJ1-2	TGCAGTGCTCGACAGGGGGCTAACTATGGCTACACCTTC	CSARQGANYGYTF
NA	few	TRBV5-1	TRBJ2-1	TGCGCCAGCAGCCTTAAGGAGGGCCATGAGCAGTTCTTC	CASSLKEGHEQFF
NA	NA	TRBV20-1	TRBJ1-1	TGCAGTCGGGCTCGTCCCCGGCACACTGAAGCTTTCTTT	CSRARPRHTEAFF
NA	many	TRBV30	TRBJ1-2	TGTGCCTGGAGTGCAGACACTTATGGCTACACCTTC	CAWSADTYGYTF
TRBD1	many	TRBV7-9	TRBJ2-5	TGTGCCAGCAGCTTGGGGACAGTCCAAGAGACCCAGTACTTC	CASSLGTVQETQYF
NA	NA	TRBV20-1	TRBJ1-5	TGCAGTGCTAGAGATCTCCAGTTCCAGACTTCCTGGCAGCCCCAGCATTTT	CSARDLQFQTSWQPQHF
TRBD2	NA	TRBV7-2	TRBJ2-4	TGTGCCAGCAGCTTAGCCGGGAGGGATGGCATTCAGTACTTC	CASSLAGRDGIQYF
NA	few	TRBV4-1	TRBJ2-2	TGCGCCAGCAGCCAAGATGGGGGGAGCGCGACCGGGGAGCTGTTTTTT	CASSQDGGSATGELFF
NA	few	TRBV6-1	TRBJ2-1	TGTGCCAGCAGTTATTTTGGGTCCGTCCCCAATGAGCAGTTCTTC	CASSYFGSVPNEQFF
NA	many	TRBV14	TRBJ2-7	TGTGCCAGCAGCCAAGATCGACGCGAGCAGTACTTC	CASSQDRREQYF
NA	NA	TRBV27	TRBJ2-5	TGTGCCAGCACCTCGAGGGAGACCCAGTACTTC	CASTSRETQYF
TRBD1	NA	TRBV5-1	TRBJ1-2	TGCGCCAGCAGCCGGGGGACAGCTTATGGCTACACCTTC	CASSRGTAYGYTF
NA	many	TRBV4-2	TRBJ2-7	TGTGCCAGCAGCCAAGATGAGGGCGACTACGAGCAGTACTTC	CASSQDEGDYEQYF
TRBD2	few	TRBV5-1	TRBJ2-3	TGCGCCAGCAGCTTGCCCCGGACTAGCGGGGTGGTAGATACGCAGTATTTT	CASSLPRTSGVVDTQYF
NA	many	TRBV12-3/TRBV12-4	TRBJ2-1	TGTGCCAGCAGTGGAGGGGGGCCCAACTTCTCCTACAATGAGCAGTTCTTC	CASSGGGPNFSYNEQFF
NA	many	TRBV28	TRBJ1-1	TGTGCCAGCAGTGTAGCCATGAACACTGAAGCTTTCTTT	CASSVAMNTEAFF
NA	many	TRBV18	TRBJ1-6	TGTGCCAGCTCACCTTTGGCGACCGACAAAGGGACCCTCCACTTT	CASSPLATDKGTLHF
TRBD2	NA	TRBV7-6	TRBJ2-1	TGTGCCAGCAGCTCGCTAGCGGGGGGGACCCATGAGCAGTTCTTC	CASSSLAGGTHEQFF
NA	NA	TRBV6-2/TRBV6-3	TRBJ1-5	TGTGCCAGCAGTAAAGTACAGAGTCAGCCCCAGCATTTT	CASSKVQSQPQHF
NA	NA	TRBV6-5	TRBJ1-2	TGTGCCAGCAGTTACTCGAGGGAGCTTGGCTACACCTTC	CASSYSRELGYTF
TRBD2	NA	TRBV15	TRBJ2-2	TGTGCCACCAGCAGAGGCAGTCTAGCGGGCGTTGACACCGGGGAGCTGTTTTTT	CATSRGSLAGVDTGELFF
TRBD2	few	TRBV24-1	TRBJ2-1	TGTGCCACAAACTCTAGCGGGAGGGCGATATCCTACAATGAGCAGTTCTTC	CATNSSGRAISYNEQFF
TRBD1	many	TRBV5-1	TRBJ2-5	TGCGCCAGCAGCTTGAGGCCCGGGACAGGCGAAGAGACCCAGTACTTC	CASSLRPGTGEETQYF
TRBD2	many	TRBV10-1	TRBJ2-7	TGCGCCAGCAGTGAACTAGCGGGGATCTACGAGCAGTACTTC	CASSELAGIYEQYF
TRBD1	few	TRBV19	TRBJ2-3	TGTGCCCCGGAGGGACAGGGGATCACAGATACGCAGTATTTT	CAPEGQGITDTQYF
TRBD2	many	TRBV5-1	TRBJ2-7	TGCGCCAGCAGACCGGTAGGGACTAGAATGGACGAGCAGTACTTC	CASRPVGTRMDEQYF
TRBD1	NA	TRBV12-3/TRBV12-4	TRBJ2-1	TGTGCCAGCACCCTACAGGGGGCCGGTGAGCAGTTCTTC	CASTLQGAGEQFF
TRBD1	NA	TRBV19	TRBJ1-2	TGTGCCAGTAGTATATTCAGGGACAGGACTTATGGCTACACCTTC	CASSIFRDRTYGYTF
TRBD2	NA	TRBV27	TRBJ2-1	TGTGCCAGCAGTTTATGGCGGGAGGGCCTAAACAATGAGCAGTTCTTC	CASSLWREGLNNEQFF